The present TCR beta chain was sequenced within a study of blood T cell repertoires in COVID-19. Across the study: Recovered status applied to Cohort 3 donors who had two consecutive negative PCRs. It also applied to those with clearance or with symptom resolution.

Only in-frame clones appear in the TCRdb table, and some are missing; sequencing was by immunoSEQ multiplex PCR. The sample lists fewer than 250,000 clones; roughly nine tenths were seen once. V gave up 4 bases and J gave up 3 bases; unmatched junction bases: 7. The CDR3 spans 15 residues. Germline CDR1 and CDR2: LGHDT and YNNKEL (reference sequence). The V call is TRBV3-1 (or the pseudogene TRBV3-2), the J call TRBJ2-7; 9 positions match TRBD2. Sample: PBMCs or T cells enriched from blood (not recorded which). The source of this sequence is a woman aged 40 to 50 in a cohort exposed to, infected with or recovered from COVID-19 (not recorded which). The CDR3 nucleotides are TGTGCCAGCAGCCTCGGGGCTAGCGGGGTCTACGAGCAGTACTTC. The encoded protein is CASSLGASGVYEQYF.